The clone carrying this TCR beta chain came up many times. Antigen unknown. This sample is drawn from a study of glioma-infiltrating T cells. Whole-study results and caveats: Very few CDR3 sequences were shared between tissue and blood. Above-expected tissue-blood divergence occurred in all gliomas, most in low-grade ones.

Amplification of TCR alpha and beta CDR3 regions from RNA used iRepertoire nested multiplex PCR. One-step reverse transcription and amplification started from approximately 100-400 ng of tissue mRNA or PBMC total RNA. Using its own MiXCR run on the multiplex PCR reads, TCRdb lists one record per CDR3 protein. This table holds about 99,000 distinct CDR3 sequences, 29% found once. Trimming took off 0 bases at V and 2 bases at J, with 7 bases between the two ends. The CDR3 has 14 residues. CDR1 is LGHNA and CDR2 is YSLEER in the germline V gene. Specimen: glioma tissue, nonneoplastic brain tissue, or PBMCs (not recorded which). The chain uses TRBV4-3 and TRBJ1-2; D unclear. The TCR originated in a human donor with low-grade glioma or glioblastoma, undergoing nonglioma brain surgery, or in good health (not recorded which). Here the CDR3 DNA reads TGCGCCAGCAGCCAAGATTGGGTGAACTATGGCTACACCTTC. Protein: CASSQDWVNYGYTF.